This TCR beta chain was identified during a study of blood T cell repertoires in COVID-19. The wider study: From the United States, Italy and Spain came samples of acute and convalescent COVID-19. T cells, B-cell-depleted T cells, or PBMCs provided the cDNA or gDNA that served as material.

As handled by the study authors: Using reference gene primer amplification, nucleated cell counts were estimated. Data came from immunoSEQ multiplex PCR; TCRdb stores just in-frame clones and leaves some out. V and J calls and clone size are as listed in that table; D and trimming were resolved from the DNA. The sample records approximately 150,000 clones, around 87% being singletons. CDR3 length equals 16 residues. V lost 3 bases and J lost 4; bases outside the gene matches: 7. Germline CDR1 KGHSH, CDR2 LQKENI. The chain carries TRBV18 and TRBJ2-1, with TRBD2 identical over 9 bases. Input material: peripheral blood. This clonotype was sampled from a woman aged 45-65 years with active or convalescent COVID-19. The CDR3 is CASSPPISGGYNEQFF. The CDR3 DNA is TGTGCCAGCTCACCGCCGATCAGCGGGGGGTACAATGAGCAGTTCTTC. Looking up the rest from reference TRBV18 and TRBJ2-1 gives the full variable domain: NAGVMQNPRHLVRRRGQEARLRCSPMKGHSHVYWYRQLPEEGLKFMVYLQKENIIDESGMPKERFSAEFPKEGPSILRIQQVVRGDSAAYFCASSPPISGGYNEQFFGPGTRLTVL.